The 20 T cell receptor beta chains below come from one sample, sequenced in a study of blood T cells in healthy people across ages. A J-beta primer mix and a sample-barcoded 5' primer were used in a second PCR of about 7 to 12 cycles. Using its own MiXCR run on the 5' RACE reads, TCRdb lists one record per CDR3 protein. This sample has approximately 2,000,000 distinct CDR3 sequences; about 39% occur once, and the top ten carry under 25%. The sample comprised blood. These receptors all stem from a human donor in good health.

The J gene is TRBJ1-1, the V gene TRBV5-1, with D maybe TRBD1 (6 bases). This CDR3 comprises 14 residues. V was pared by 4 bases and J by 4 bases, with 14 bases between. CDR1 and CDR2 (germline): SGHRS, YFSETQ. The CDR3 loop reads CASSRGGGSTEAFF. As DNA, the CDR3 is TGCGCCAGCAGCAGGGGGGGCGGTAGCACTGAAGCTTTCTTT.

Ten or more counts support this clonotype. The V and J genes are TRBV4-3 and TRBJ2-4; D is undetermined. V lost 0 bases, J lost 0 bases, and 12 bases lay in between. This CDR3 is 17 amino acids long. The germline CDR1 and CDR2 sequences are LGHNA and YSLEER. The CDR3: CASSQDFWDGAKNIQYF. Written as DNA, the CDR3 is TGCGCCAGCAGCCAAGATTTCTGGGATGGAGCCAAAAACATTCAGTACTTC.

This clonotype was observed a few times. This chain connects TRBV5-1 to TRBJ2-7; D is uncertain. The ends were cut back, 0 bases at V and 0 bases at J, with 13 bases in the middle. The CDR3 sequence is 16 residues long. Germline CDR1 is SGHRS and CDR2 is YFSETQ. CDR3 sequence: CASSLDGSLVSYEQYF. In DNA form, the CDR3 reads TGCGCCAGCAGCTTGGATGGTAGTTTGGTCTCCTACGAGCAGTACTTC.

The chain employs TRBV10-3 and TRBJ2-7; TRBD2 matches 13 bases. CDR1 and CDR2 (germline): ENHRY, SYGVKD. This CDR3 spans 14 amino acids. Unmatched junction bases numbered 2, after V lost 8 bases and J lost 1 base. As DNA, the CDR3 is TGTGCCATCGGGACTAGCGGGGATTCCTACGAGCAGTACTTC. Protein product: CAIGTSGDSYEQYF.

The rearrangement joins TRBV7-2 to TRBJ1-1, with a weak D call TRBD1 (5 bases). Deletions cut 3 bases from V and 3 bases from J, with 14 bases between. CDR3 length: 15 residues. In germline, CDR1 is SGHTA, CDR2 FQGNSA. The CDR3 DNA reads as TGTGCCAGCAGCTTTTCAGCGGGGGGGTACACTGAAGCTTTCTTT. This translates into CASSFSAGGYTEAFF.

The genes are TRBV7-6 and TRBJ2-1, with 9 bases identical to TRBD1. The V gene end was trimmed by 0 bases and the J gene end by 9 bases; junction bases not matched to a gene: 6. The V gene's germline CDR1 is SGHVS and CDR2 FNYEAQ. The CDR3 is made up of 15 amino acids. The CDR3 loop is CASSLAHRGRGEQFF. For the CDR3, the DNA is TGTGCCAGCAGCTTAGCGCACAGGGGGCGCGGTGAGCAGTTCTTC.

This CDR3 reads CSATRTGRANTGELFF. Written as DNA, the CDR3 is TGCAGTGCTACCCGGACGGGGCGAGCGAACACCGGGGAGCTGTTTTTT. This rearrangement joins TRBV20-1 to TRBJ2-2, with D possibly being TRBD1 or TRBD2 (5 bases each). CDR3 length equals 16 residues. V was cut by 4 bases and J by 0 bases, with 15 bases left in between. Germline loops: CDR1 DFQATT, CDR2 SNEGSKA (reference sequence).

For this clonotype: A much bigger clone sits one base away, suggesting this may be a read error. The chain recombines TRBV29-1 with TRBJ2-1; a weak D match, TRBD1 (6 bases). The CDR3 is 15 amino acids. Per germline, CDR1 SQVTM and CDR2 ANQGSEA. This CDR3 is CSVANLQGSYNKQFF. Here the CDR3 DNA reads TGCAGCGTTGCAAACTTACAGGGTTCCTACAATAAGCAGTTCTTC.

The chain is built from TRBV29-1 and TRBJ2-7; D remains unclear. The length of the CDR3 is 12 residues. The V end was cut by 4 bases, the J end by 0 bases, with 7 bases between. Germline CDR1 reads SQVTM; CDR2 reads ANQGSEA. DNA of the CDR3: TGCAGCGTTGGGGCCACCTCCTACGAGCAGTACTTC. It is translated as CSVGATSYEQYF.

In its sample, this clonotype was seen a few times. V gene TRBV7-2 combines with J gene TRBJ1-2, with D unresolved. Deletions cut 0 bases from V and 0 bases from J, with 5 bases between. CDR3 length equals 14 residues. Germline CDR1 is SGHTA and CDR2 is FQGNSA. The DNA for the CDR3 is TGTGCCAGCAGCTTAGCAGCGTCTAACTATGGCTACACCTTC. It is translated as CASSLAASNYGYTF. Looking up the rest from reference TRBV7-2 and TRBJ1-2 gives the full variable domain: GAGVSQSPSNKVTEKGKDVELRCDPISGHTALYWYRQSLGQGLEFLIYFQGNSAPDKSGLPSDRFSAERTGGSVSTLTIQRTQQEDSAVYLCASSLAASNYGYTFGSGTRLTVV.

The CDR3 protein is CASSQADQGEAFF. The CDR3 DNA is TGCGCCAGCAGCCAAGCGGACCAAGGGGAGGCTTTCTTT. This chain joins TRBV4-1 and TRBJ1-1, with D tentatively TRBD1 (5 bases). V lost 1 base and J lost 11, with 14 bases in between. This CDR3 has 13 residues. Germline V gene sequence: CDR1 MGHRA, CDR2 YSYEKL.

The chain links TRBV20-1 to TRBJ1-4; TRBD1 is a possible D gene (6 bases). The germline V and J ends were trimmed by 4 bases and 8 bases, with 11 bases remaining between them. This CDR3 comprises 12 residues. Looked up from germline, CDR1 is DFQATT and CDR2 is SNEGSKA (reference sequence). This CDR3 is CSATDSDEKLFF. CDR3 bases: TGCAGTGCTACGGACAGCGACGAAAAACTGTTTTTT.

This clonotype showed up just a few times. A much bigger clone sits one base away, suggesting this may be a read error. The chain is built from TRBV20-1 and TRBJ2-7; TRBD2 agrees at 11 bases. CDR1 is DFQATT, CDR2 SNEGSKA, per germline (reference sequence). The CDR3 loop spans 22 amino acids. As DNA, the CDR3 is TGCAGTGCTAGAGATGCAGGACTAGCGGGCCTAAACGGGGCCCCAAGTTCCTACGTGCAGTACTTC. It is translated as CSARDAGLAGLNGAPSSYVQYF.

This clonotype has only a few counts. The V call is TRBV20-1, the J call TRBJ2-2; D possibly matches TRBD1 or TRBD2 (5 bases each). The germline V gene encodes CDR1 DFQATT and CDR2 SNEGSKA (reference sequence). The CDR3 consists of 13 residues. The ends were cut back, 5 bases at V and 2 bases at J, with 9 bases in the middle. The CDR3 protein is CSAGGPNTGELFF. CDR3 DNA sequence: TGCAGTGCTGGGGGACCAAACACCGGGGAGCTGTTTTTT.

The rearrangement uses TRBV6-2 or TRBV6-3 and TRBJ2-7; 10 positions agree with TRBD1. V was clipped by 2 bases and J by 0 bases; unmatched bases: 4. CDR1 is MNHEY, CDR2 SVGEGT, per germline. The CDR3 sequence is 16 residues long. CDR3 protein: CASSYLGTGVSYEQYF. CDR3 sequence (DNA): TGTGCCAGCAGTTACCTTGGGACAGGGGTCTCCTACGAGCAGTACTTC.

The rearrangement uses TRBV4-2 and TRBJ1-6; no clear D gene. Germline V gene sequence: CDR1 LGHNA, CDR2 YNFKEQ. This CDR3 region has 19 residues. V lost 0 bases and J 0 bases, leaving 15 bases between the germline ends. The CDR3 spells CASSQEWGVGSSYNSPLHF. The CDR3 DNA is TGTGCCAGCAGCCAAGAATGGGGAGTCGGGAGCTCCTATAATTCACCCCTCCACTTT.

The rearrangement joins TRBV7-2 to TRBJ1-4; no clear D gene. The V end was cut by 8 bases, the J end by 3 bases, with 16 bases between. Germline CDR1 is SGHTA and CDR2 is FQGNSA. CDR3 size: 15 residues. As DNA, the CDR3 is TGTGCCAGCGCTGTTATAGGCTTCCCTAATGAAAAACTGTTTTTT. Amino acids: CASAVIGFPNEKLFF.

The chain links TRBV6-5 to TRBJ2-7; the match to TRBD2 covers 8 bases. Judging by the DNA end, TRBJ2-5 fits better; the J call may be wrong. Germline V gene sequence: CDR1 MNHEY, CDR2 SVGAGI. There are 17 residues in the CDR3. The CDR3 here is CASSSSEGLGPYETQYF. DNA for the CDR3: TGTGCCAGCAGTTCTTCCGAGGGACTAGGTCCCTACGAGACCCAGTACTTC.

This clonotype was detected only a few times. The genes are TRBV5-1 and TRBJ2-7; D is unclear. Per the germline V gene, CDR1 is SGHRS and CDR2 is YFSETQ. The CDR3 contains 14 residues. Deletions cut 1 base from V and 1 base from J, with 9 bases between. CDR3 sequence (DNA): TGCGCCAGCAGCTTGTCTCCGTATTCCTACGAGCAGTACTTC. As protein: CASSLSPYSYEQYF. Together with reference TRBV5-1 and TRBJ2-7, the CDR3 gives the full variable domain: KAGVTQTPRYLIKTRGQQVTLSCSPISGHRSVSWYQQTPGQGLQFLFEYFSETQRNKGNFPGRFSGRQFSNSRSEMNVSTLELGDSALYLCASSLSPYSYEQYFGPGTRLTVT.

V and J are TRBV5-6 and TRBJ1-1; TRBD1 matches at 7 bases. Per the germline V gene, CDR1 is SGHDT and CDR2 is YYEEEE. The CDR3 is 13 residues long. The J segment lost 7 bases and the V segment lost 3 bases, leaving 6 bases of the junction unmatched. DNA for the CDR3: TGTGCCAGCAGCTCGGGGGGGACAGTTGAAGCTTTCTTT. This codes for CASSSGGTVEAFF.